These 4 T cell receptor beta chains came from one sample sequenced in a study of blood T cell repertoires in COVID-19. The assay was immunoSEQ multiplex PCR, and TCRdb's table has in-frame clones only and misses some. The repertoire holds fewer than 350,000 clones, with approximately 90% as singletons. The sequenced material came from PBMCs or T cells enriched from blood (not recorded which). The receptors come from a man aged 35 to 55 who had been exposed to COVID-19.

This chain's CDR3 is CAWSAGQGGYQPQHF. CDR3 DNA: TGTGCCTGGAGTGCGGGACAGGGGGGCTATCAGCCCCAGCATTTT. The rearrangement uses TRBV30 and TRBJ1-5; TRBD1 aligns across 11 bases. The CDR3 is 15 amino acids. Looked up from germline, CDR1 is GTSNPN and CDR2 is SVGIG (reference sequence). The V segment lost 1 base and the J segment 5 bases; nucleotides outside the gene matches: 4.

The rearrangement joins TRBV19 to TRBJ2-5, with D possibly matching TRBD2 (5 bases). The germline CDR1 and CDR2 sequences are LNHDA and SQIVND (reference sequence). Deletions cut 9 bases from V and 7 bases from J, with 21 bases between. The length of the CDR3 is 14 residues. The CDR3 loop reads CASQSLDGSVTQYF. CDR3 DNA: TGTGCCAGCCAATCCCTGGATGGTAGCGTGACCCAGTACTTC.

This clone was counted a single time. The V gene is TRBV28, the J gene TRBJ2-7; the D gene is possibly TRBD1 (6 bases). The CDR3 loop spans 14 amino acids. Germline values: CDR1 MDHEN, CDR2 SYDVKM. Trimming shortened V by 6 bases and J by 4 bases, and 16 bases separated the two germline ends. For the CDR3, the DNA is TGTGCCAGCAGCACACCCTCCAGGGGTTACGAGCAGTACTTC. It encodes CASSTPSRGYEQYF.

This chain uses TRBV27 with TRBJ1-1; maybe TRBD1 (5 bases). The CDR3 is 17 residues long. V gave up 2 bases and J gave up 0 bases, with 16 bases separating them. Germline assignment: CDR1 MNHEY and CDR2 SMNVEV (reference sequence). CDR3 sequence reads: CASSLTPGGYMNTEAFF. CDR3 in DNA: TGTGCCAGCAGTTTAACCCCGGGGGGATACATGAACACTGAAGCTTTCTTT.